The rows below give T cell receptor beta chains drawn from one sample of a study of prognosis after radiotherapy for stage I lung cancer. TCRdb reprocessed the multiplex PCR reads via MiXCR and lists one record per CDR3 protein. This table has 15,000 to 20,000 distinct CDR3 sequences, 50% appearing once. The specimen was PBMCs, collected before or after stereotactic body radiation therapy (not recorded which). The origin of the receptors is a donor of 50 years or more with non-small cell lung cancer. Both conserved end residues are part of each CDR3. The order of the fields is clone size, V gene, D gene, J gene, CDR3 DNA, CDR3 protein. The D gene is left open where the match is weak. Clone size is not always given. Where it is, it says once, few, many or a class for expanded clones.

clone_size: NA; v_call: TRBV20-1; d_call: TRBD1; j_call: TRBJ1-2; cdr3_nt: TGCAGTGCTAGAGGAGGGACAGGGTATTTCTATGGCTACACCTTC; cdr3_aa: CSARGGTGYFYGYTF
clone_size: many; v_call: TRBV27; d_call: TRBD1; j_call: TRBJ2-5; cdr3_nt: TGTGCCAGCAGTTTAGGTGGGACAGGGGGTCTAGAGACCCAGTACTTC; cdr3_aa: CASSLGGTGGLETQYF
clone_size: NA; v_call: TRBV28; d_call: NA; j_call: TRBJ1-1; cdr3_nt: TGTGCCAGCAGTTCCCTGGGCACTGAAGCTTTCTTT; cdr3_aa: CASSSLGTEAFF
clone_size: NA; v_call: TRBV28; d_call: NA; j_call: TRBJ2-1; cdr3_nt: TGTGCCAGCTCGCGACTCGGGACTGCTTACCGTAATGAGCAGTTCTTC; cdr3_aa: CASSRLGTAYRNEQFF
clone_size: NA; v_call: TRBV6-5; d_call: NA; j_call: TRBJ1-6; cdr3_nt: TGTGCCAGCAGTTCCCGGGAGCCCCTAGGGAGCTCCTATAATTCACCCCTCCACTTT; cdr3_aa: CASSSREPLGSSYNSPLHF
clone_size: NA; v_call: TRBV20-1; d_call: NA; j_call: TRBJ2-3; cdr3_nt: TGCAGTGCTACGGGGGCGGGATCGGCGGTAGGGTTAGATACGCAGTATTTT; cdr3_aa: CSATGAGSAVGLDTQYF
clone_size: many; v_call: TRBV19; d_call: NA; j_call: TRBJ1-2; cdr3_nt: TGTGCCAGTAGTATAGATCCAGCGATAGACAGAACTAACTATGGCTACACCTTC; cdr3_aa: CASSIDPAIDRTNYGYTF
clone_size: NA; v_call: TRBV4-3; d_call: NA; j_call: TRBJ2-6; cdr3_nt: TGCGCCAGCAGCCAAGAAGTAGGGGTTGGGGCCAACGTCCTGACTTTC; cdr3_aa: CASSQEVGVGANVLTF
clone_size: many; v_call: TRBV29-1; d_call: NA; j_call: TRBJ1-5; cdr3_nt: TGCAGCGTTGAAGACGGTTCGGGGCCCCAGCATTTT; cdr3_aa: CSVEDGSGPQHF
clone_size: many; v_call: TRBV30; d_call: TRBD1; j_call: TRBJ1-1; cdr3_nt: TGTGCCTGGAAGACAGGGGATTACACTGAAGCTTTCTTT; cdr3_aa: CAWKTGDYTEAFF
clone_size: NA; v_call: TRBV7-2; d_call: NA; j_call: TRBJ2-1; cdr3_nt: TGTGCCAGCAGCTTAACCCGGCGCTCCTACAATGAGCAGTTCTTC; cdr3_aa: CASSLTRRSYNEQFF
clone_size: NA; v_call: TRBV6-2/TRBV6-3; d_call: NA; j_call: TRBJ1-2; cdr3_nt: TGTGCCAGCATTTACCCTACTTCTAGCTACACCTTC; cdr3_aa: CASIYPTSSYTF
clone_size: many; v_call: TRBV20-1; d_call: NA; j_call: TRBJ2-6; cdr3_nt: TGCAGTGCTGGTCAACTAGGGGGGGGCTCTGGGGCCAACGTCCTGACTTTC; cdr3_aa: CSAGQLGGGSGANVLTF
clone_size: many; v_call: TRBV24-1; d_call: NA; j_call: TRBJ2-6; cdr3_nt: TGTGCCACCAGTGAGGACGGGGCCAACGTCCTGACTTTC; cdr3_aa: CATSEDGANVLTF
clone_size: NA; v_call: TRBV13; d_call: NA; j_call: TRBJ1-2; cdr3_nt: TGTGCCAGCATCTTAAGTAGGGGGGAATCAGGTTGCTACACCTTC; cdr3_aa: CASILSRGESGCYTF
clone_size: NA; v_call: TRBV27; d_call: TRBD1; j_call: TRBJ1-2; cdr3_nt: TGTGCCAGCAGTGGGACAGGTGTCATGGGTGGCTACACCTTC; cdr3_aa: CASSGTGVMGGYTF
clone_size: few; v_call: TRBV5-4; d_call: NA; j_call: TRBJ2-5; cdr3_nt: TGTGCCAGCAGAGCCTGGGGCAGCCAAGAGACCCAGTACTTC; cdr3_aa: CASRAWGSQETQYF
clone_size: medium-sized; v_call: TRBV5-1; d_call: TRBD2; j_call: TRBJ2-3; cdr3_nt: TGCGCCAGCAGCTTGACTAGCGGGAGGGCAGATACGCAGTATTTT; cdr3_aa: CASSLTSGRADTQYF
clone_size: many; v_call: TRBV15; d_call: TRBD2; j_call: TRBJ2-1; cdr3_nt: TGTGCCACCAGCAGAAGTAGCGGGAGAAGACGCAATGAGCAGTTCTTC; cdr3_aa: CATSRSSGRRRNEQFF
clone_size: many; v_call: TRBV15; d_call: NA; j_call: TRBJ1-5; cdr3_nt: TGTGCCACCAGCAGAAGGGTCAGGTCCCCCAATCAGCCCCAGCATTTT; cdr3_aa: CATSRRVRSPNQPQHF
clone_size: many; v_call: TRBV10-3; d_call: TRBD2; j_call: TRBJ2-3; cdr3_nt: TGTGCCACCACTAGCGGGAGGGCCAGCACAGATACGCAGTATTTT; cdr3_aa: CATTSGRASTDTQYF
clone_size: many; v_call: TRBV7-2; d_call: TRBD1; j_call: TRBJ1-2; cdr3_nt: TGTGCCAGCAGCAGAGGACAGGGAGCCTATGGCTACACCTTC; cdr3_aa: CASSRGQGAYGYTF
clone_size: NA; v_call: TRBV11-2; d_call: NA; j_call: TRBJ1-4; cdr3_nt: TGTGCCAGCAGCTTAGCGACTGGGCCGTTTAATGAAAAACTGTTTTTT; cdr3_aa: CASSLATGPFNEKLFF
clone_size: once; v_call: TRBV7-2; d_call: NA; j_call: TRBJ2-7; cdr3_nt: TGTGCCAGCAACACAATACGGGACTACGAGCAGTACTTC; cdr3_aa: CASNTIRDYEQYF
clone_size: many; v_call: TRBV29-1; d_call: NA; j_call: TRBJ2-1; cdr3_nt: TGCAGCGTTGTGCCATTGGGGTCCTACAATGAGCAGTTCTTC; cdr3_aa: CSVVPLGSYNEQFF
clone_size: NA; v_call: TRBV6-4; d_call: TRBD2; j_call: TRBJ2-1; cdr3_nt: TGTGCCAGCAGTGAATCCGAGGGAGGGCTAGCGGGAGAAAGGCAGTTCTTC; cdr3_aa: CASSESEGGLAGERQFF
clone_size: NA; v_call: TRBV19; d_call: NA; j_call: TRBJ2-1; cdr3_nt: TGTGCCAGTAGTACCCAAGGGGTACTATCTGGTTACAATGAGCAGTTCTTC; cdr3_aa: CASSTQGVLSGYNEQFF
clone_size: many; v_call: TRBV4-1; d_call: NA; j_call: TRBJ1-1; cdr3_nt: TGCGCCAGCAGCCAATTGGCCCAAGGTGTGAACACTGAAGCTTTCTTT; cdr3_aa: CASSQLAQGVNTEAFF
clone_size: few; v_call: TRBV7-3; d_call: TRBD2; j_call: TRBJ2-2; cdr3_nt: TGTGCCATGGGACTAGCGGGAAACACCGGGGAGCTGTTTTTT; cdr3_aa: CAMGLAGNTGELFF
clone_size: NA; v_call: TRBV6-1; d_call: TRBD1; j_call: TRBJ1-4; cdr3_nt: TGTGCCAGCAGCACAGGGGGCGCAGGGGAAAAACTGTTTTTT; cdr3_aa: CASSTGGAGEKLFF
clone_size: NA; v_call: TRBV11-2; d_call: TRBD2; j_call: TRBJ2-7; cdr3_nt: TGTGCCAGCAGCTTAGGACCCACGGGGACTATCTACGAGCAGTACTTC; cdr3_aa: CASSLGPTGTIYEQYF
clone_size: NA; v_call: TRBV19; d_call: TRBD1; j_call: TRBJ1-2; cdr3_nt: TGTGCCAGTAACAGGGGTGACTATGGCTACACCTTC; cdr3_aa: CASNRGDYGYTF
clone_size: many; v_call: TRBV19; d_call: NA; j_call: TRBJ2-6; cdr3_nt: TGTGCCAGTAGTATAGGGCGGGTTGACACTGGGGCCAACGTCCTGACTTTC; cdr3_aa: CASSIGRVDTGANVLTF
clone_size: NA; v_call: TRBV20-1; d_call: NA; j_call: TRBJ2-2; cdr3_nt: TGCAGTGCTATTCGTGGGAGTGCCGGGGAGCTGTTTTTT; cdr3_aa: CSAIRGSAGELFF
clone_size: many; v_call: TRBV7-2; d_call: TRBD2; j_call: TRBJ2-1; cdr3_nt: TGTGCCAGCAGCTTAGAAGCGGGGTTTAACAATGAGCAGTTCTTC; cdr3_aa: CASSLEAGFNNEQFF
clone_size: many; v_call: TRBV29-1; d_call: NA; j_call: TRBJ1-1; cdr3_nt: TGCAGCGTCAGACCGGGACTTGAAGCTTTCTTT; cdr3_aa: CSVRPGLEAFF
clone_size: many; v_call: TRBV11-3; d_call: NA; j_call: TRBJ1-5; cdr3_nt: TGTGCCAGCAGCACCCCTCGAGCCCAGCATTTT; cdr3_aa: CASSTPRAQHF
clone_size: many; v_call: TRBV11-2; d_call: NA; j_call: TRBJ2-3; cdr3_nt: TGTGCCAGCAGCGTGGACCACTCAGATACGCAGTATTTT; cdr3_aa: CASSVDHSDTQYF
clone_size: many; v_call: TRBV20-1; d_call: NA; j_call: TRBJ2-5; cdr3_nt: TGCAGTGCTAGAGATTCTAAGTGGACCCTCGGGGAGACCCAGTACTTC; cdr3_aa: CSARDSKWTLGETQYF
clone_size: medium-sized; v_call: TRBV28; d_call: TRBD1; j_call: TRBJ1-6; cdr3_nt: TGTGCCAGCAGTTTGTACGACAGGGGATCACCCCTCCACTTT; cdr3_aa: CASSLYDRGSPLHF